This T cell receptor beta chain was retrieved from a study of T cell changes during pregnancy in multiple sclerosis. Germline assignment: CDR1 SNHLY and CDR2 FYNNEI. The length of the CDR3 is 14 residues. V shed 8 bases and J 4 bases; nucleotides not matched to a gene: 8. Repertoires were generated with immunoSEQ multiplex PCR, while TCRdb's copy carries only in-frame clones and drops some. The table lists 55,000 to 70,000 clones, less than 90% of them singletons. The sequence came from a female donor with multiple sclerosis, enrolled in a pregnancy study. The sequencing used CD4+ T cells from peripheral blood mononuclear cells, collected in the third trimester of pregnancy. The chain links TRBV2 to TRBJ1-2; 9 nucleotides agree with TRBD1. For the CDR3, the DNA is TGTGCCAGCGCCGGGGACAGGGCTAGCTATGGCTACACCTTC. Translation gives CASAGDRASYGYTF. Full variable domain (remainder filled in from reference TRBV2 and TRBJ1-2): EPEVTQTPSHQVTQMGQEVILRCVPISNHLYFYWYRQILGQKVEFLVSFYNNEISEKSEIFDDQFSVERPDGSNFTLKIRSTKLEDSAMYFCASAGDRASYGYTFGSGTRLTVV.